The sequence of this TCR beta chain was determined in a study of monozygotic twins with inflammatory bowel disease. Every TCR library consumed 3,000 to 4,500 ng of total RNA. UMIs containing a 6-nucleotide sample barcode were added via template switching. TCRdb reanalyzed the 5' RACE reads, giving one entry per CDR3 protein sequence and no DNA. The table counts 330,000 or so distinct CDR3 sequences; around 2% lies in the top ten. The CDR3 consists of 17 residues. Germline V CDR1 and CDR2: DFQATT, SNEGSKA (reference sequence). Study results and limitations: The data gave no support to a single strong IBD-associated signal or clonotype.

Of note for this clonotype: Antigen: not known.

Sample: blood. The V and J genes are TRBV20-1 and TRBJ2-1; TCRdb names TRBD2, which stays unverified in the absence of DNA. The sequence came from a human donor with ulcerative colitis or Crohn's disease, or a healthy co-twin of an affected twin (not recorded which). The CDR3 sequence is CSASRLAGYLSYNEQFF.